This is a list of T cell receptor beta chains from one sample in a study of blood T cell repertoires in COVID-19. Clones were read by immunoSEQ multiplex PCR, and TCRdb kept only the in-frame ones, dropping some. The sample consists of a few hundred thousand clones, more than 75% of them appearing once. Sequenced: PBMCs or T cells enriched from blood (not recorded which). All receptors derive from a woman between 45 and 65 years old who had recovered from COVID-19. Both conserved end residues are part of each CDR3. D genes are given only for firm matches. The size entry is marked missing in some rows and otherwise reads once, few, many or a size class.

j_call	d_call	clone_size	v_call	cdr3_aa	cdr3_nt
TRBJ2-2	.	.	TRBV27	CASAQRDTSTGELFF	TGTGCCAGCGCTCAACGGGACACGTCCACCGGGGAGCTGTTTTTT
TRBJ1-2	.	few	TRBV6-2/TRBV6-3	CASSPGSGYTF	TGTGCCAGCAGCCCCGGGAGCGGCTACACCTTC
TRBJ2-7	.	.	TRBV29-1	CSVAGTRTTGGHYEQYF	TGCAGCGTTGCCGGGACTCGAACGACCGGGGGGCACTACGAGCAGTACTTC
TRBJ2-3	TRBD2	.	TRBV5-1	CASSRGLAGGPSTDTQYF	TGCGCCAGCAGCCGGGGACTAGCGGGGGGGCCAAGCACAGATACGCAGTATTTT
TRBJ1-2	.	.	TRBV28	CASSLRNYGYTF	TGTGCCAGCAGTTTGCGGAACTATGGCTACACCTTC
TRBJ2-5	.	once	TRBV28	CASKTGPPTQYF	TGTGCCAGCAAGACAGGCCCCCCGACCCAGTACTTC
TRBJ1-2	TRBD1	.	TRBV2	CASSGTGSNYGYTF	TGTGCCAGCAGTGGGACAGGATCTAACTATGGCTACACCTTC
TRBJ2-7	.	.	TRBV6-5	CASRRGFDSYEQYF	TGTGCCAGCAGGAGGGGGTTCGACTCCTACGAGCAGTACTTC
TRBJ1-2	.	.	TRBV5-5	CASSLLGTGGYGYTF	TGTGCCAGCAGCTTGTTGGGTACCGGGGGCTATGGCTACACCTTC
TRBJ1-6	.	.	TRBV5-6	CASSFLQGPRSPLHF	TGTGCCAGCAGCTTTCTTCAGGGTCCAAGATCACCCCTCCACTTT
TRBJ1-1	.	few	TRBV19	CASSIRTSFEAFF	TGTGCCAGTAGTATCCGGACAAGTTTTGAAGCTTTCTTT
TRBJ2-3	TRBD2	once	TRBV29-1	CSVSPLAGALDTQYF	TGCAGCGTCTCCCCACTAGCGGGGGCCCTAGATACGCAGTATTTT
TRBJ1-2	TRBD1	few	TRBV29-1	CSVAHTTGEGYTF	TGCAGCGTTGCCCACACGACAGGGGAAGGCTACACCTTC
TRBJ2-2	TRBD2	.	TRBV18	CASSPPGLAVGPGELFF	TGTGCCAGCTCACCACCGGGACTAGCGGTTGGGCCCGGGGAGCTGTTTTTT
TRBJ1-2	.	.	TRBV29-1	CSVTENYGYTF	TGCAGCGTGACAGAGAACTATGGCTACACCTTC
TRBJ2-2	TRBD2	once	TRBV5-1	CASSLEAGGRELFF	TGCGCCAGCAGCTTGGAAGCGGGGGGACGGGAGCTGTTTTTT
TRBJ1-2	.	.	TRBV13	CASSSGWGDGYTF	TGTGCCAGCAGCTCCGGCTGGGGGGATGGCTACACCTTC
TRBJ1-2	.	.	TRBV3-1/TRBV3-2	CASSQEGFPGGYTF	TGTGCCAGCAGCCAGGAGGGATTCCCTGGTGGCTACACCTTC
TRBJ2-1	TRBD1	once	TRBV5-5	CASSLGDSSYNEQFF	TGTGCCAGCAGCTTGGGGGACAGTTCCTACAATGAGCAGTTCTTC
TRBJ1-6	.	few	TRBV5-5	CASSSPGQGPLHF	TGTGCCAGCAGCTCCCCGGGTCAGGGACCCCTCCACTTT
TRBJ2-2	TRBD2	.	TRBV14	CASSPLLAGGPGELFF	TGTGCCAGCAGCCCCCTACTAGCGGGGGGGCCGGGGGAGCTGTTTTTT
TRBJ2-7	TRBD2	.	TRBV4-1	CASSPSGGRPFHEQYF	TGCGCCAGCAGCCCTAGCGGGGGACGACCTTTCCACGAGCAGTACTTC
TRBJ2-2	.	.	TRBV4-3	CASSLTYRNTGELFF	TGCGCCAGCAGCCTAACCTACAGGAACACCGGGGAGCTGTTTTTT
TRBJ1-2	TRBD1	.	TRBV3-1/TRBV3-2	CASSPHSGGDYGYTF	TGTGCCAGCAGCCCCCATTCAGGGGGCGACTATGGCTACACCTTC
TRBJ1-2	TRBD1	.	TRBV12-3/TRBV12-4	CASSLSGGHGYTF	TGTGCCAGCAGTTTATCAGGGGGCCATGGCTACACCTTC